This TCR beta chain originates from a study of long-term antiretroviral therapy in people with HIV. Germline V gene lookup returns CDR1 MNHEY and CDR2 SMNVEV (reference sequence). V was shortened by 4 bases and J by 4 bases, with 10 bases between the two germline ends. This CDR3 is 13 amino acids long. For each donor, at least one pre-ART and at least two post-ART PBMC samples were available. Cryopreserved PBMC numbered 1-10 million per sample before DNA extraction. Researchers report immunoSEQ v3.0 was run at survey level. The table came from immunoSEQ multiplex PCR; TCRdb's copy has only in-frame clones and leaves some out. Of roughly 18,000 clones listed, roughly four fifths were seen once; the top ten hold 6.9%.

This rearrangement joins TRBV27 to TRBJ1-2; the D gene is possibly TRBD1 (6 bases). The TCR originated in a middle-aged man with HIV. The sequenced sample was unsorted PBMCs, obtained 2.2 years after starting antiretroviral therapy. The CDR3 DNA follows: TGTGCCAGCAGTTACAGGGAATCCTATGGCTACACCTTC. This encodes CASSYRESYGYTF.